This TCR beta chain was obtained from a study of shared clonotypes between healthy human individuals (dated by TCRdb to about 2020). About the investigation overall: A few men and a couple of women, aged 18 to 49 years, made up the cohort. For each donor, CD4 naive and CD4 memory were each given three plates, CD8 naive was given two plates, and CD8 memory was given one plate. To estimate repertoire size and how much clonotype sharing occurs between individuals, the study deeply sequenced the blood TCR repertoires of five healthy adults. Libraries were prepared and TCR repertoires were sequenced by different laboratories using diverse techniques, in order to increase sequencing depth and limit assay-specific biases. Between about 0.9 and 8.9 billion PBMCs per donor were obtained by leukapheresis.

The germline V gene provides CDR1 SGHRS and CDR2 YFSETQ. Taken from cysteine to phenylalanine, the CDR3 has 15 residues. Left in the record is the CDR3 DNA by itself, 45 bases read in frame from the first base. A distance of 13 bases separates the germline ends of V and J, which lose 0 bases and 4 bases respectively. With regard to this clone: The antigen this receptor binds is unknown. Nothing much larger sits one base from this clone, and base qualities are not available.

Findings and caveats that apply to the study as a whole: Sharing across a few donors was observed for roughly 5.4% of naive CD4, less than 4% of naive CD8, about 2.3% of memory CD4, and about 0.38% of memory CD8 clonotypes. Clonotypes shared by all four sorted-subset donors showed higher generation probabilities than non-shared clonotypes. Pairwise subsampling indicated that sequencing depth was expected to affect the degree of clonotype sharing among donors. Because the study included only a small number of donors, the genetic and exposure-history diversity represented was limited. Sampling was limited to blood, and TCR repertoires in tissue likely differ from TCR repertoires in blood. Estimated clonotype richness was generally larger for naive than for memory subsets. Rarefaction of sorted-subset datasets indicated incomplete sequencing despite the large sequencing depth.

Donors were healthy HIV-negative adults with no recently reported acute infections or vaccinations. Every donor was a Caucasian adult residing in Nashville, Tennessee, USA. CD4+ T cells were enriched by magnetic negative selection, after which naive cells were positively selected on CD45RA and the negative fraction was taken as the memory subset. After blood collection by leukapheresis, PBMCs were isolated using Ficoll-Histopaque density gradient centrifugation and then cryopreserved in the vapor phase of liquid nitrogen. Analytical flow cytometry was used to check the purity and quantity of each magnetically sorted T cell population. From each sorted fraction, genomic DNA was isolated and quantified by UV absorbance on a Nanodrop 2000c. Using the deep immunoSEQ assay, multiplex PCR amplified TCR CDR3 regions from genomic DNA. For each cell subset, the extracted genomic DNA was distributed evenly across all wells of several immunoSEQ 96-well plates, and each plate served as one replicate. For sorted subsets, roughly 200 ng of genomic DNA, equivalent to roughly 33,000 T cell genomes, went into each replicate PCR. Purified libraries were measured with a Qubit 3.0 fluorometer, size-checked on a Bioanalyzer 2100, and measured again with the KAPA Library Quantification kit. A separate single-read 150-cycle Illumina NextSeq 550 flow cell was used to sequence each immunoSEQ 96-well plate. Per the original workflow: Because the immunoSEQ output included only junctional sequences and no quality scores, the filtering could not be the same as the filtering used for full-length reads. To assign V/J genes and CDR3, sequences were annotated using PyIR, a Python wrapper for IgBLAST v1.9, with IMGT germline references. Reads with weak V/J assignments (E-value above 1e-6), missing CDR3, stop codons, out-of-frame junctions, or ambiguous translated residues were removed. A V3J clonotype was defined by an identical inferred V gene, J gene, and CDR3 amino acid sequence. To compute the percentage overlap between repertoires, the number of shared unique clonotypes was divided by the size of the smaller repertoire. Richness of each repertoire was evaluated using RTK rarefaction, the Chao1 estimator, and Recon v2.1 estimates of unobserved clonotypes. Generation probabilities for all TCRbeta clonotypes obtained by the gDNA method from a handful of donors were computed using OLGA. TCRdb mirrors the immuneACCESS table, restricted to in-frame sequences. Some clones are absent from its copies; in checked studies, under half trace to an unresolved V gene, and the reason for the others is unknown. V and J calls and clone size are as listed in that table; D and trimming were resolved from the DNA. The sample table contains some 2.1 million clones; only one count was recorded for 85% to 95% of them. The ten top clones hold 0.13% of the sample.

Sample: naive CD4+ T cells sorted from blood. Per the publication, the cell subset or site label means: CD45RA+ positively selected. This receptor was identified in a man younger than 35 in good health. The sequence is built from TRBV5-1 and TRBJ1-1, with a weak D call of TRBD1 (6 bases match). The CDR3: CASSLAGAFRTEAFF. Read as DNA, the sequence is TGCGCCAGCAGCTTGGCAGGGGCGTTCCGCACTGAAGCTTTCTTT.